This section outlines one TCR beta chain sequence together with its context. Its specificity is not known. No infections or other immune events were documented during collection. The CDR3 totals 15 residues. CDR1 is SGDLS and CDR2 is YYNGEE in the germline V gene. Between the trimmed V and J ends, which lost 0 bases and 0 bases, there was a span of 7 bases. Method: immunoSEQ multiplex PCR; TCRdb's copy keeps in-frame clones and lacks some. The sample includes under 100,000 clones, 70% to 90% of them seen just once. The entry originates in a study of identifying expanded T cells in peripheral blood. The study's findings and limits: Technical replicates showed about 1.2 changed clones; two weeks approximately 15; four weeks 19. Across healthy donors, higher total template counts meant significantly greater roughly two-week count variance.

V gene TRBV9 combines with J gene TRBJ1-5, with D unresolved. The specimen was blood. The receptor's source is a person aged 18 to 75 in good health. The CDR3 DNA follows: TGTGCCAGCAGCGTAGAAGGGTATAGCAATCAGCCCCAGCATTTT. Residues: CASSVEGYSNQPQHF.